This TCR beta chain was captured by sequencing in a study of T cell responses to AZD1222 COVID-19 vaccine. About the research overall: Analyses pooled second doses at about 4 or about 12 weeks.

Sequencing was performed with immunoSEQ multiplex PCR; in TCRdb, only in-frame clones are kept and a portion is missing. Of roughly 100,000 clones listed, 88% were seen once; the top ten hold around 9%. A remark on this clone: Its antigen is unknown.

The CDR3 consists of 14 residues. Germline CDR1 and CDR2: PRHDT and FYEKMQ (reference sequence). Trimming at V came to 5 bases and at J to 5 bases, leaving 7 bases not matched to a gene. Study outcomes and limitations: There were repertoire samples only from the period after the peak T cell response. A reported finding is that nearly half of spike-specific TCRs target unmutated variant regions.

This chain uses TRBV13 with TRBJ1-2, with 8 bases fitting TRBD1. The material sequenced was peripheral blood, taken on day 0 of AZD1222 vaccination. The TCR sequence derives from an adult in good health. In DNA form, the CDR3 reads TGTGCCAGCAGCCAAGGACAGGGTGTTTATGGCTACACCTTC. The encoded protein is CASSQGQGVYGYTF.